This T cell receptor (beta chain) was sequenced during a study of blood T cell repertoires in COVID-19. Overall study context: T cells, B-cell-depleted T cells, or PBMCs provided the cDNA or gDNA that served as material.

This clone has just a few counts. Grouping used clinical history reported by participants in a survey and questionnaire. In the original processing: Reference gene primer amplification gave nucleated cell count estimates. The protocol was immunoSEQ multiplex PCR, while the TCRdb copy is restricted to in-frame clones and leaves out a portion. V and J calls and clone size are as listed in that table; D and trimming were resolved from the DNA. The sample includes about 210,000 clones, 81% of them seen just once. Between the trimmed V and J ends, which lost 6 bases and 8 bases, there was a span of 14 bases. The CDR3 sequence is 13 residues long. CDR1 is SQVTM, CDR2 ANQGSEA, per germline.

The sequence came from a woman aged 50 to 65 with acute COVID-19. The rearrangement links TRBV29-1 to TRBJ1-6; D is unresolved. Sequencing was performed on PBMCs or T cells enriched from blood (not recorded which). CDR3: CSVSADPHSPLHF. In DNA, the CDR3 is TGCAGCGTCTCCGCGGATCCTCATTCACCCCTCCACTTT.